Listed below are T cell receptor beta chains from one sample, sequenced in a study of beta chain features in type 1 diabetes. Profiled with immunoSEQ multiplex PCR; TCRdb holds only in-frame clones, not every one. This sample has about 230,000 clones, with over 8.5% found just once. The sequenced sample was naive CD4+ T cells from blood. The receptors were gathered from a woman aged 18-29 years in good health. CDR3s include the opening cysteine and the closing phenylalanine or tryptophan. Fields, in order: V gene, J gene, D gene, clone size, CDR3 protein, CDR3 DNA. The D gene is left open where the match is weak. The size of a clone is reported for some rows only, either as once, few or many, or as a class for expanded clones.

TRBV27	TRBJ2-3	-	few	CASRELRGFTDTQYF	TGTGCCAGCAGAGAACTGCGGGGTTTCACAGATACGCAGTATTTT
TRBV30	TRBJ2-2	-	few	CAWLVSNTGELFF	TGTGCCTGGTTAGTCTCGAATACCGGGGAGCTGTTTTTT
TRBV19	TRBJ2-6	-	few	CASSIYSSGANVLTF	TGTGCCAGTAGTATTTATTCCTCTGGGGCCAACGTCCTGACTTTC
TRBV2	TRBJ1-2	-	-	CASSEDGVGTF	TGTGCCAGCAGTGAAGACGGGGTCGGCACCTTC
TRBV30	TRBJ2-7	-	few	CAWSPGYEQYF	TGTGCCTGGAGCCCGGGGTACGAGCAGTACTTC
TRBV5-4	TRBJ2-2	TRBD2	-	CASSLSDRLAGGTGELFF	TGTGCCAGCAGCTTGTCCGACCGACTAGCGGGAGGCACCGGGGAGCTGTTTTTT
TRBV5-1	TRBJ1-6	-	-	CASSQLQGSNSPLHF	TGCGCCAGCAGTCAGCTACAGGGATCTAATTCACCCCTCCACTTT
TRBV15	TRBJ1-3	-	-	CATSLQGGSGNTIYF	TGTGCCACCAGCTTACAGGGTGGCTCTGGAAACACCATATATTTT
TRBV7-2	TRBJ2-5	-	few	CASSLTPLVRGETQYF	TGTGCCAGCAGCCTTACGCCGTTAGTAAGAGGGGAGACCCAGTACTTC
TRBV19	TRBJ1-6	TRBD1	-	CASSIRQGGSPLHF	TGTGCCAGTAGTATTAGACAGGGGGGATCACCCCTCCACTTT
TRBV5-1	TRBJ2-7	TRBD2	few	CASSRTSGRPPYEQYF	TGCGCCAGCAGCCGGACTAGCGGGAGGCCTCCCTACGAGCAGTACTTC
TRBV7-2	TRBJ2-7	TRBD1	-	CASSRRGLTAYEQYF	TGTGCCAGCAGCCGCAGGGGGCTGACAGCCTACGAGCAGTACTTC
TRBV10-3	TRBJ2-1	-	-	CAISGTGRSYNEQFF	TGTGCCATCAGTGGAACAGGGCGTTCCTACAATGAGCAGTTCTTC
TRBV9	TRBJ2-3	-	few	CASSVGGADTQYF	TGTGCCAGCAGCGTAGGGGGGGCAGATACGCAGTATTTT
TRBV6-1	TRBJ2-7	-	-	CASRAGAIHEQYF	TGTGCCAGCAGAGCAGGGGCTATACACGAGCAGTACTTC
TRBV25-1	TRBJ1-3	TRBD1	-	CASRPDRGSGNTIYF	TGTGCCAGCAGGCCGGACAGGGGTTCTGGAAACACCATATATTTT
TRBV5-1	TRBJ1-5	-	few	CASSLEAGFDQPQHF	TGCGCCAGCAGCTTGGAGGCAGGGTTTGATCAGCCCCAGCATTTT
TRBV4-2	TRBJ1-5	-	few	CASSQDGGGGSNQPQHF	TGTGCCAGCAGCCAAGATGGGGGCGGGGGTAGCAATCAGCCCCAGCATTTT
TRBV30	TRBJ1-6	-	few	CAWMIRGSPLHF	TGTGCCTGGATGATAAGGGGTTCACCCCTCCACTTT
TRBV5-1	TRBJ2-3	-	-	CASRRATSTDTQYF	TGCGCCAGCAGGCGGGCCACTAGCACAGATACGCAGTATTTT
TRBV2	TRBJ2-3	-	few	CASKSGGADTQYF	TGTGCCAGCAAGTCGGGGGGCGCAGATACGCAGTATTTT